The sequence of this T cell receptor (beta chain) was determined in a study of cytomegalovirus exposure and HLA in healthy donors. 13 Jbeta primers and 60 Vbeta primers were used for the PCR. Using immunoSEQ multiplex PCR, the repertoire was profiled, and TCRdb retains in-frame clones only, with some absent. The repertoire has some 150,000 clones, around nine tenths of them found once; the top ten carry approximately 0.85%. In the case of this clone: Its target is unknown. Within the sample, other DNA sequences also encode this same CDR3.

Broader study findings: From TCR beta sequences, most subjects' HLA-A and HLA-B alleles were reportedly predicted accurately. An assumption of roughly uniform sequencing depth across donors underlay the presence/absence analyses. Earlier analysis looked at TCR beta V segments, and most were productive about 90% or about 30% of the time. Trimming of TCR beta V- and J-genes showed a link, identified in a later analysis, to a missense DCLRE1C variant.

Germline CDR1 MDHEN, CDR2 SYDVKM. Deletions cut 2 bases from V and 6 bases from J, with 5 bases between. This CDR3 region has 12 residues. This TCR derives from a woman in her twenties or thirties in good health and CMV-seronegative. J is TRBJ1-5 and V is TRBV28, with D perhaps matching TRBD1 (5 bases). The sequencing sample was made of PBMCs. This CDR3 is CASSLQGQPQHF. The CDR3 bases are TGTGCCAGCAGTTTACAGGGTCAGCCCCAGCATTTT.